The entry that follows covers one TCR beta chain sequence. The sample originates from a study of identical twins. Trimming cost V 6 bases and J 0 bases, with 18 bases left between them. CDR3 length: 18 amino acids. TCRdb reprocessed the 5' RACE reads via MiXCR and lists one record per CDR3 protein. The sample yields fewer than 900,000 distinct CDR3 sequences, around 21% seen once. The same data also contributed to another study, on T cells expressing NK-cell markers.

Sequencing was done on a sample of PBMCs. The clonotype was recovered from a woman aged 18-29 years in good health. V is TRBV12-3 or TRBV12-4 and J is TRBJ1-6; D perhaps matches TRBD1 (5 bases). CDR3 sequence: CASRLGLAGSSYNSPLHF. CDR3 DNA sequence: TGTGCCAGCAGGTTGGGACTAGCAGGGAGCTCCTATAATTCACCCCTCCACTTT.